A selection of T cell receptor beta chains follows, all from one sample in a study of CD8 T cells in ankylosing spondylitis. TCRdb fed the 5' RACE reads into MiXCR, producing one record per CDR3 protein. The data contain around 210,000 distinct CDR3 sequences, roughly 8.2% of them singletons. The specimen was blood, either unsorted or a sorted T cell fraction (not recorded which). The receptors shown here come from a female donor with ankylosing spondylitis or in good health (not recorded which). CDR3s include the opening cysteine and the closing phenylalanine or tryptophan. D genes are given only for firm matches. Clone size is given for some rows only: seen once, a few or many times, or a class if the clone is expanded.

j_call	d_call	cdr3_length	clone_size	v_call	cdr3_aa
TRBJ2-3	TRBD2	16	many	TRBV9	CASSPIAGGGTDTQYF
TRBJ2-2	TRBD1	17	NA	TRBV7-2	CASSRTGTLLNTGELFF
TRBJ2-3	TRBD2	15	few	TRBV7-2	CASSSLAGGGDTQYF
TRBJ1-1	NA	13	many	TRBV12-3/TRBV12-4	CASSSLGGSEAFF
TRBJ1-6	NA	14	many	TRBV12-3/TRBV12-4	CASRQSGNNSPLHF
TRBJ2-3	NA	12	many	TRBV6-5	CASSSRGDTQYF
TRBJ2-1	NA	16	many	TRBV27	CASSLGANVGNNEQFF
TRBJ1-6	NA	14	few	TRBV7-8	CASSLDGENSPLHF
TRBJ2-1	NA	12	many	TRBV13	CASSLEWAEQFF
TRBJ1-2	NA	15	many	TRBV9	CASSTMAWGTKEYTF
TRBJ2-7	NA	13	many	TRBV28	CASSKTASYEQYF